One sample yielded the 18 T cell receptor beta chains listed below, sequenced in a study of cytomegalovirus exposure and HLA in healthy donors. PCR used 60 Vbeta primers and 13 Jbeta primers. Data came from immunoSEQ multiplex PCR; TCRdb stores just in-frame clones and leaves some out. Of 110,000 to 150,000 clones listed, under 85% are singletons. Sequencing was performed on PBMCs. These receptors were obtained from a man younger than 30 in good health and CMV-seronegative.

Note on this clone: The germline gene is not matched at one end of the junction; a read error may be the cause. The chain joins TRBV7-9 to TRBJ2-7, with D maybe TRBD2 (7 bases). Germline V CDR1 and CDR2: SEHNR, FQNEAQ (reference sequence). The CDR3 consists of 16 residues. CDR3 loop: CSSSLAQGLGGHEQYF. The DNA for the CDR3 is TGTTCCAGCAGCTTAGCCCAGGGACTCGGGGGGCACGAGCAGTACTTC.

The gene calls are TRBV30 and TRBJ1-6; the match to TRBD1 covers 10 bases. The CDR3 length is 17 residues. Per the germline V gene, CDR1 is GTSNPN and CDR2 is SVGIG (reference sequence). Trimming removed 0 bases from V and 7 bases from J; junction bases left unmatched: 9. CDR3 residues: CAWSVPFGDRGNSPLHF. As DNA, the CDR3 is TGTGCCTGGAGTGTACCTTTCGGGGACAGGGGAAATTCACCCCTCCACTTT.

The genes are TRBV6-1 and TRBJ1-2; D is unresolved. Trimming took 6 bases from V and 5 from J, leaving 13 bases between them. This CDR3 spans 13 amino acids. Looked up from germline, CDR1 is MNHNS and CDR2 is SASEGT. The CDR3 DNA is TGTGCCAGCAGGTATACTAAATCGTATGGCTACACCTTC. This codes for CASRYTKSYGYTF.

The chain combines TRBV9 with TRBJ2-7, with 7 bases lining up with TRBD1. This CDR3 has 13 amino acids. Per germline, CDR1 SGDLS and CDR2 YYNGEE. The V segment lost 4 bases and the J segment 6 bases; nucleotides outside the gene matches: 7. The CDR3 loop is CASSQGVSCEQYF. The CDR3 region has the DNA TGTGCCAGCAGCCAGGGGGTTAGTTGCGAGCAGTACTTC.

The chain joins TRBV7-8 to TRBJ1-2; possibly TRBD1 for D (5 bases). Per germline, CDR1 SGHVS and CDR2 FQNEAQ. The CDR3 is made up of 13 amino acids. Trimming took off 1 base at V and 4 bases at J, with 7 bases between the two ends. As DNA, the CDR3 is TGTGCCAGCAGCTTAGGACAGTCCTATGGCTACACCTTC. Translation: CASSLGQSYGYTF.

This clone was seen a handful of times. This sequence joins TRBV2 and TRBJ2-2; the D gene is possibly TRBD1 (6 bases). From germline, CDR1 is SNHLY and CDR2 FYNNEI. Trimming cost V 3 bases and J 5 bases, with 10 bases left between them. The CDR3 has 14 amino acids. CDR3 in amino acids: CASSDRGRTGELFF. In DNA form, the CDR3 reads TGTGCCAGCAGTGACAGGGGTCGGACCGGGGAGCTGTTTTTT.

This clone came up a few times. The genes are TRBV7-9 and TRBJ1-1; TRBD1 might be the D (6 bases). Germline values: CDR1 SEHNR, CDR2 FQNEAQ (reference sequence). Trimming cost V 2 bases and J 5 bases, with 9 bases left between them. There are 13 residues in the CDR3. The CDR3 spells CASSLTQGTEAFF. DNA for the CDR3: TGTGCCAGCAGCTTAACTCAGGGGACTGAAGCTTTCTTT.

The genes are TRBV18 and TRBJ1-1; weak D call: TRBD1 (5 bases). CDR3 length: 16 amino acids. Germline V gene sequence: CDR1 KGHSH, CDR2 LQKENI. Trimming cost V 4 bases and J 2 bases, with 17 bases left between them. This CDR3 is CASSHDGRTRNTEAFF. The CDR3 nucleotides are TGTGCCAGCTCACATGACGGACGGACAAGAAACACTGAAGCTTTCTTT.

This clone was counted a single time. The V call is TRBV5-4, the J call TRBJ1-3; TRBD1 matches 8 bases. The V segment lost 4 bases and the J segment 4 bases; nucleotides outside the gene matches: 13. This CDR3 region has 17 residues. Germline V gene lookup returns CDR1 SGHNT and CDR2 YYREEE (reference sequence). CDR3 region: CASSAGQGFLGGNTIYF. The CDR3 nucleotides read TGTGCCAGCAGCGCCGGACAGGGATTCCTTGGCGGAAACACCATATATTTT.

The CDR3 DNA is TGTGCCAGTTCCCCGGGACATCTGAATGAGCAGTTCTTC. Translated: CASSPGHLNEQFF. The V gene is TRBV6-6, the J gene TRBJ2-1; D perhaps matches TRBD1 (6 bases). The germline V gene encodes CDR1 MNHNY and CDR2 SVGAGI (reference sequence). Trimming removed 9 bases at V and 7 bases at J, with 16 bases between. This CDR3 region has 13 residues.

The chain is built from TRBV19 and TRBJ1-5; D call uncertain. The CDR3 contains 12 residues. Germline lookup yields CDR1 LNHDA and CDR2 SQIVND (reference sequence). The V and J ends lost 5 bases and 4 bases respectively, with 6 bases between them. The CDR3 sequence: CASSYINQPQHF. DNA of the CDR3: TGTGCCAGTAGTTACATAAATCAGCCCCAGCATTTT.

This clone was seen more than once but under ten times. The V and J genes are TRBV7-9 and TRBJ1-1; D unresolved. CDR3 length: 14 amino acids. CDR1 and CDR2 (germline): SEHNR, FQNEAQ (reference sequence). The V and J ends lost 5 bases and 1 base respectively, with 11 bases between them. CDR3 DNA sequence: TGTGCCAGCAGCCCTCGTTCACAGAACACTGAAGCTTTCTTT. This encodes CASSPRSQNTEAFF.

The chain couples TRBV5-1 to TRBJ2-5; TRBD2 matches 11 bases. The germline V gene has CDR1 SGHRS and CDR2 YFSETQ. CDR3 length equals 16 residues. After removal of 0 bases from V and 5 bases from J, the junction contained 6 bases not matched to a gene. CDR3: CASSLAIAGGVETQYF. As DNA, the CDR3 is TGCGCCAGCAGCTTGGCCATAGCGGGGGGGGTCGAGACCCAGTACTTC.

The chain uses TRBV2 and TRBJ1-1; D is possibly TRBD1 (5 bases). Germline V gene sequence: CDR1 SNHLY, CDR2 FYNNEI. V lost 10 bases, J lost 2 bases, and 8 bases lay in between. The CDR3 consists of 11 residues. The CDR3 loop is CATQGNTEAFF. For the CDR3, the DNA is TGTGCCACTCAGGGAAACACTGAAGCTTTCTTT.

The chain carries TRBV5-8 and TRBJ2-2; tentative D call: TRBD2 (6 bases). This CDR3 comprises 15 residues. Trimming took 4 bases from V and 4 from J, leaving 14 bases between them. Germline assignment: CDR1 SGHTS and CDR2 YDEGEE. CDR3 nucleotide sequence: TGTGCCAGCAGCATGGGACTGCGAGGCACCGGGGAGCTGTTTTTT. Translation gives CASSMGLRGTGELFF.

The chain is built from TRBV15 and TRBJ2-3, with D perhaps TRBD2 (6 bases). This CDR3 spans 15 amino acids. Trimming stripped 1 base from V and 7 bases from J, with 15 bases between. Germline V lookup: CDR1 LNHNV, CDR2 YYDKDF (reference sequence). The CDR3 loop is CATSRGTEGWHTQYF. The CDR3 nucleotides are TGTGCCACCAGCAGAGGGACGGAGGGTTGGCATACGCAGTATTTT.

V and J are TRBV7-2 and TRBJ2-5; 16 nucleotides align to TRBD2. Per germline, CDR1 SGHTA and CDR2 FQGNSA. Trimming took 0 bases from V and 5 from J; bases not matched to a gene: 6. This CDR3 contains 18 residues. CDR3 sequence reads: CASSLASGTSGGAETQYF. The CDR3 nucleotides are TGTGCCAGCAGCTTAGCGTCTGGGACTAGCGGGGGGGCTGAGACCCAGTACTTC.

This clone was recorded a few times. The chain uses TRBV11-2 and TRBJ2-2; 10 bases map to TRBD1. The CDR3 is 16 residues long. The V segment lost 5 bases and the J segment 6 bases; nucleotides outside the gene matches: 9. Germline-derived CDR1 and CDR2 are SGHAT and FQNNGV. The DNA for the CDR3 is TGTGCCAGCAGCACCCGGGACAGGGGTTTTGCCGGGGAGCTGTTTTTT. Translated: CASSTRDRGFAGELFF.